The T cell receptor beta chain under discussion was sequenced for a study of CD8+CD57+ T cells in acquired aplastic anemia. Concerning this clonotype itself: Its antigen remains unknown.

It was genomic DNA that served as the template for profiling TCR beta VDJ and CDR3. TCRdb re-derived calls from the reads in MiXCR, one entry per CDR3 protein. The sample lists approximately 150,000 distinct CDR3 sequences, less than 60% occurring once. This CDR3 is built from 15 residues. Losses at the gene ends were 7 bases for V and 10 bases for J; bases not matched to a gene: 13. Per the germline V gene, CDR1 is LNHDA and CDR2 is SQIVND (reference sequence). Study results and limitations: Under 35 was the count of CD8+ CDR3 sequences that patients shared with controls.

The sequenced patients had an expansion of CD8+CD57+ cells seen by flow cytometry. The sample consisted of sorted CD4+, CD8+, or CD8+CD57+ T cells (not recorded which) from PBMCs. The chain recombines TRBV19 with TRBJ1-6; 7 positions match TRBD1. The TCR sequence derives from a human donor with aplastic anemia. CDR3 sequence (DNA): TGTGCCAGTACCTACGCAGGGGGTACGAACTCACCCCTCCACTTT. This translates into CASTYAGGTNSPLHF.